This TCR beta chain was captured by sequencing in a study of control samples from healthy donors and cancer patients. This table comes from immunoSEQ multiplex PCR, and its TCRdb copy is limited to in-frame clones, with some not included. Of 130,000 to 150,000 clones listed, more than 85% are singletons. With V trimmed by 4 bases and J by 5 bases, 1 base remained unmatched. Germline V gene lookup returns CDR1 SQVTM and CDR2 ANQGSEA. The CDR3 sequence is 11 residues long. This TCR was sampled from a man between 25 and 39 years old in good health. The source material was blood. The chain recombines TRBV29-1 with TRBJ1-1; 7 nucleotides align to TRBD1. In nucleotides, the CDR3 is TGCAGCGTTGGGACAGGAACTGAAGCTTTCTTT. It translates to CSVGTGTEAFF.